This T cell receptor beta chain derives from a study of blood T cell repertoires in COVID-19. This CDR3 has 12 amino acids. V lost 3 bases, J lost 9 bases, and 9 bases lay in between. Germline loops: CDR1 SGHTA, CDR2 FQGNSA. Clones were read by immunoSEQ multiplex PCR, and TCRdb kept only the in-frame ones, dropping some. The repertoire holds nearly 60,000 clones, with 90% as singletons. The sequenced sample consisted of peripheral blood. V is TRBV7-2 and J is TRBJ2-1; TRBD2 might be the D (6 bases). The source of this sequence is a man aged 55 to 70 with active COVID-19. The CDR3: CASSFRRGEQFF. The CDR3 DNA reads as TGTGCCAGCAGCTTTAGGAGGGGTGAGCAGTTCTTC.